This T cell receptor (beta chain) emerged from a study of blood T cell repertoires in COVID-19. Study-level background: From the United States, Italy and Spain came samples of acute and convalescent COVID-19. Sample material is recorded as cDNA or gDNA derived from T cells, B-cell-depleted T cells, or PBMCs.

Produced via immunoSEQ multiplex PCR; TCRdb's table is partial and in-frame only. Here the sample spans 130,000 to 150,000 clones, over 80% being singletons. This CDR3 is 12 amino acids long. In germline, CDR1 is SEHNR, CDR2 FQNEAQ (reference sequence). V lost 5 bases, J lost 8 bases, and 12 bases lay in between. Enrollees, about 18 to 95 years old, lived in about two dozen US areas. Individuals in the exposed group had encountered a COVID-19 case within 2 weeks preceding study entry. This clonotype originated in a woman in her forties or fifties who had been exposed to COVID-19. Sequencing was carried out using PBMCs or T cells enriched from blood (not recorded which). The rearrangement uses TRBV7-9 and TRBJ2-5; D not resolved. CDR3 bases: TGTGCCAGCAGCCTTCAGGTGGGCACCCAGTACTTC. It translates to CASSLQVGTQYF.